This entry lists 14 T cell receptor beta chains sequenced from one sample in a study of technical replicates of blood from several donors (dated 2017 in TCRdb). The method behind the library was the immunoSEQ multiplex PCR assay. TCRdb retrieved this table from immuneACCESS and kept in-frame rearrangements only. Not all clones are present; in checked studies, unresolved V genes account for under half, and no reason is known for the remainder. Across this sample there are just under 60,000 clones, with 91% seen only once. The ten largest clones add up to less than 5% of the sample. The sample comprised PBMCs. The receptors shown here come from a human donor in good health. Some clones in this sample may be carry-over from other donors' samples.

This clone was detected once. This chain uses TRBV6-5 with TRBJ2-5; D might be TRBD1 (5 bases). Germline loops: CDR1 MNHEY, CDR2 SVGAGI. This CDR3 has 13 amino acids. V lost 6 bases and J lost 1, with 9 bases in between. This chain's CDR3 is CASRAGSQETQYF. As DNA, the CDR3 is TGTGCCAGCAGGGCAGGGTCCCAAGAGACCCAGTACTTC.

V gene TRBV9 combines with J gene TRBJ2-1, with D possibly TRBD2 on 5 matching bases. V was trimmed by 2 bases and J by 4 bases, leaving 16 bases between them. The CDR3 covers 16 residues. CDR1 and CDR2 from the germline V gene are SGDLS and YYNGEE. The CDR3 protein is CASSVNARWTYNEQFF. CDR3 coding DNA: TGTGCCAGCAGCGTCAACGCCAGGTGGACTTACAATGAGCAGTTCTTC.

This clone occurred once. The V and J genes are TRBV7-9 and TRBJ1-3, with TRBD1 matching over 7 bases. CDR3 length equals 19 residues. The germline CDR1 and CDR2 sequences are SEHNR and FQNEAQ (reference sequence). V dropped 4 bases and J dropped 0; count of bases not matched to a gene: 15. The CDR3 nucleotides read TGTGCCAGCAGCTCCGGGACAGAGGGTAGGGTGAGCTCTGGAAACACCATATATTTT. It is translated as CASSSGTEGRVSSGNTIYF.

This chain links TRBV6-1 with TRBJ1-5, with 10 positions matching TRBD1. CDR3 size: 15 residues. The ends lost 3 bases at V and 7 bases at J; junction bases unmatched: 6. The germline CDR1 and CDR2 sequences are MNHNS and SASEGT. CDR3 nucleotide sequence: TGTGCCAGCAGTGACCGGGACAGGGGTGGGCAGCCCCAGCATTTT. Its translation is CASSDRDRGGQPQHF.

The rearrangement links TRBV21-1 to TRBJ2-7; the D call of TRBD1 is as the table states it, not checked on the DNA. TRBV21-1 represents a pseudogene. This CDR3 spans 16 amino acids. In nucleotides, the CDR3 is TGTGCCAGCATTAGCCGACAGGGTCCCAGGGGCTACGAGCAGTACTTC. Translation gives CASISRQGPRGYEQYF.

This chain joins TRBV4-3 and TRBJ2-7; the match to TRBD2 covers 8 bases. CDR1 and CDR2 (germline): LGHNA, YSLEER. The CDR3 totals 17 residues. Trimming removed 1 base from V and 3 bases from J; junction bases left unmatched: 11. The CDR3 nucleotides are TGCGCCAGCAGCCAAGGCCCATTGACTAGCGCCAACTACGAGCAGTACTTC. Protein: CASSQGPLTSANYEQYF.

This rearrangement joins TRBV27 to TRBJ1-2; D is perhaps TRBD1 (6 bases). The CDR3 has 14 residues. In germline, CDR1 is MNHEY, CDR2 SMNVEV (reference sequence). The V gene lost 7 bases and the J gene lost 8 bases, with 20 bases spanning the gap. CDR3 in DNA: TGTGCCAGCACCCTGGGGGCGGAAGCAAGGGGCTACACCTTC. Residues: CASTLGAEARGYTF.

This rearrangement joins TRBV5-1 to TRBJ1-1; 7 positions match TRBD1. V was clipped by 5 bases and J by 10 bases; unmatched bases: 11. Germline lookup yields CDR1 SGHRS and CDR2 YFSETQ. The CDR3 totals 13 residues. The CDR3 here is CASSRDRGLRAFF. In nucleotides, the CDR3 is TGCGCCAGCAGTCGGGATAGGGGGCTTCGAGCTTTCTTT.

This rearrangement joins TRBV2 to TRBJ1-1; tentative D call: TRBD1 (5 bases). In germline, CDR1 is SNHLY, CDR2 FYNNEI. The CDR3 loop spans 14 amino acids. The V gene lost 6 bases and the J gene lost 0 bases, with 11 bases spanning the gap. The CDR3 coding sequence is TGTGCCAGCAGGCGGGACTTAATGAACACTGAAGCTTTCTTT. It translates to CASRRDLMNTEAFF. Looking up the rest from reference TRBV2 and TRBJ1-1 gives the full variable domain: EPEVTQTPSHQVTQMGQEVILRCVPISNHLYFYWYRQILGQKVEFLVSFYNNEISEKSEIFDDQFSVERPDGSNFTLKIRSTKLEDSAMYFCASRRDLMNTEAFFGQGTRLTVV.

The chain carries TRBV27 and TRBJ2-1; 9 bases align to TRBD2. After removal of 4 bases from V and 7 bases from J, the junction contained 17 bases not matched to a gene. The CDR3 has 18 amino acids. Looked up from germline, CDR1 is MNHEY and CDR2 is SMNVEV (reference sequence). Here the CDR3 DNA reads TGTGCCAGCAGTTCGATTTATGTAGCGGGAGAAGTAGTAAATGAGCAGTTCTTC. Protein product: CASSSIYVAGEVVNEQFF.

The CDR3 bases are TGTGCCAGCAGCTTACCCTCGGCTAGTGGCTCGGAGACCCAGTACTTC. Translating it yields CASSLPSASGSETQYF. The V and J genes are TRBV11-2 and TRBJ2-5; D unclear. This CDR3 is built from 16 residues. Germline lookup yields CDR1 SGHAT and CDR2 FQNNGV. Trimming took off 2 bases at V and 5 bases at J, with 18 bases between the two ends.

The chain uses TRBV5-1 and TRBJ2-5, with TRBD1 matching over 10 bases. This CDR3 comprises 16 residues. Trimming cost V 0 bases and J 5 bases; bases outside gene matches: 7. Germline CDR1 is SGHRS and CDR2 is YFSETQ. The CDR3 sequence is CASSLAPTGGSETQYF. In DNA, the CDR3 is TGCGCCAGCAGCTTGGCCCCGACAGGGGGCTCGGAGACCCAGTACTTC.

The chain's CDR3 is CASSTGGGAEKLFF. CDR3 in DNA: TGTGCCAGCAGTACCGGGGGGGGTGCTGAAAAACTGTTTTTT. The gene calls are TRBV6-5 and TRBJ1-4, with D possibly being TRBD1 (5 bases). The germline V and J ends were trimmed by 5 bases and 7 bases, with 14 bases remaining between them. CDR1 MNHEY and CDR2 SVGAGI come from the germline V gene. CDR3 size: 14 residues.

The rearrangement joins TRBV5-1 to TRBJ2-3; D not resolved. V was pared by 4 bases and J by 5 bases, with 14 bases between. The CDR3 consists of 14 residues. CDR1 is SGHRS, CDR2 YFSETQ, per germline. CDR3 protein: CASSRQLDRDTQYF. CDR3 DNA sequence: TGCGCCAGCAGCCGCCAATTAGATAGAGATACGCAGTATTTT.